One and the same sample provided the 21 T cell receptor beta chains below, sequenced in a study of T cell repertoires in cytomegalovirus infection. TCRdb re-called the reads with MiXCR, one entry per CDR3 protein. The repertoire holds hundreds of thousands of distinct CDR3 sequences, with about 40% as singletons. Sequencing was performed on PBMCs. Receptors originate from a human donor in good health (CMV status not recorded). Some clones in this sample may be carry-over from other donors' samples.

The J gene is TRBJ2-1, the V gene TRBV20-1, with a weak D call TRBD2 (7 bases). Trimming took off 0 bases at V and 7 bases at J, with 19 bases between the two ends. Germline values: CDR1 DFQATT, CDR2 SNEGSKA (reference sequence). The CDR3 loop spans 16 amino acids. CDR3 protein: CSARDQEGGIFNEQFF. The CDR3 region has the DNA TGCAGTGCTAGAGATCAAGAGGGGGGGATCTTTAATGAGCAGTTCTTC.

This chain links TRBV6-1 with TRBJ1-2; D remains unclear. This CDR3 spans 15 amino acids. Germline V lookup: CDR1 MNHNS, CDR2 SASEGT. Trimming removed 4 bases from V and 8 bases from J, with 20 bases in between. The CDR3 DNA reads TGTGCCAGCAGTGGGTATACAGCCAGCGGAACGGGCTACACCTTC. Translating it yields CASSGYTASGTGYTF.

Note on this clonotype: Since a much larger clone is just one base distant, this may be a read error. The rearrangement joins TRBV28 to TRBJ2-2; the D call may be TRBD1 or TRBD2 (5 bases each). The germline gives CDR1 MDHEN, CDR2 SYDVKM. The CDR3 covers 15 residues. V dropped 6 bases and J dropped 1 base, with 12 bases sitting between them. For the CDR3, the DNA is TGTGCCAGCAGGTCCGGGACGAGGAACACCGGGGAGCTGTTTTTT. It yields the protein CASRSGTRNTGELFF.

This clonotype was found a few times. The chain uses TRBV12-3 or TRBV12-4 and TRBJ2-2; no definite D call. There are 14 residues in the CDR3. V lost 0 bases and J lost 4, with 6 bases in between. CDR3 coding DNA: TGTGCCAGCAGTTTAGCGGCAGGCACCGGGGAGCTGTTTTTT. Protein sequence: CASSLAAGTGELFF.

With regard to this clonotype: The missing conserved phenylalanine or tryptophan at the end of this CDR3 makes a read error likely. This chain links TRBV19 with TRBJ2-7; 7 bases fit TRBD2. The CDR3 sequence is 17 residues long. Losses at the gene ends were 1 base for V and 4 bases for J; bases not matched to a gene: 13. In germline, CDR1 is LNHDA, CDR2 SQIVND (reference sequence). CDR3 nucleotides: TGTGCCAGTAGTATAGCCGGGGCGGGAGCTTTCCCTTACGAGCAGTACTTA. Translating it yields CASSIAGAGAFPYEQYL.

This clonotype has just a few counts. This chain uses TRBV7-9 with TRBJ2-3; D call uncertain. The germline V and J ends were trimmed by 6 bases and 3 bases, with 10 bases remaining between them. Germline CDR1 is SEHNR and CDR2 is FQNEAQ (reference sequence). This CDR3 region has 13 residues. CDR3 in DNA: TGTGCCAGCAGTCCCCCTGAGACAGATACGCAGTATTTT. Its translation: CASSPPETDTQYF. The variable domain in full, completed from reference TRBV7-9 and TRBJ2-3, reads DTGVSQNPRHKITKRGQNVTFRCDPISEHNRLYWYRQTLGQGPEFLTYFQNEAQLEKSRLLSDRFSAERPKGSFSTLEIQRTEQGDSAMYLCASSPPETDTQYFGPGTRLTVL.

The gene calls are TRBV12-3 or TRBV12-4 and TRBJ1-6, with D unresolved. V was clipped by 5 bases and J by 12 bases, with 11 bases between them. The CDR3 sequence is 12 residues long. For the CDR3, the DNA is TGTGCCAGCAGTCTCCGACCTGAACCCCTCCACTTT. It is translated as CASSLRPEPLHF.

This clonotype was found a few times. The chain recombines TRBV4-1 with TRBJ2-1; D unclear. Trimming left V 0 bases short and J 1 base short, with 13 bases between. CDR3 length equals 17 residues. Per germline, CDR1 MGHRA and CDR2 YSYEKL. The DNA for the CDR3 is TGCGCCAGCAGCCAAGAGGTCGGGTTCGGGTCCTACAATGAGCAGTTCTTC. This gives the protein CASSQEVGFGSYNEQFF.

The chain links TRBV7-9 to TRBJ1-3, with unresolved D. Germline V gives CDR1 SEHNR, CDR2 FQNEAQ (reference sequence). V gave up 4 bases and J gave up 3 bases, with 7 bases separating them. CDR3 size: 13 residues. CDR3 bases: TGTGCCAGCAGCTGGGAGCTTGGAAACACCATATATTTT. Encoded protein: CASSWELGNTIYF.

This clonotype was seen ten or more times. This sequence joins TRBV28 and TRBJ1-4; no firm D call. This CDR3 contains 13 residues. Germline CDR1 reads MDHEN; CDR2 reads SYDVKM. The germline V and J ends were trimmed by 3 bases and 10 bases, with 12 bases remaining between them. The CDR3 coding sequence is TGTGCCAGCAGTTTGGGCGTAGGGTTAAAACTGTTTTTT. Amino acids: CASSLGVGLKLFF.

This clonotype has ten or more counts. The CDR3 spells CASNRDRANTGELFF. The CDR3 coding sequence is TGTGCCAGCAACCGGGACAGGGCGAACACCGGGGAGCTGTTTTTT. The genes are TRBV7-8 and TRBJ2-2, with TRBD1 identical over 9 bases. Germline V gene sequence: CDR1 SGHVS, CDR2 FQNEAQ. Trimming at V came to 7 bases and at J to 0 bases, leaving 3 bases not matched to a gene. This CDR3 has 15 amino acids.

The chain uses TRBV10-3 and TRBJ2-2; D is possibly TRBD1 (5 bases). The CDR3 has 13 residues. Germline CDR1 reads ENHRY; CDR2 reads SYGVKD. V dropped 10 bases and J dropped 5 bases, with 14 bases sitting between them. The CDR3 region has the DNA TGTGCCACCCGACAGTCGTTTACCGGGGAGCTGTTTTTT. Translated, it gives CATRQSFTGELFF.

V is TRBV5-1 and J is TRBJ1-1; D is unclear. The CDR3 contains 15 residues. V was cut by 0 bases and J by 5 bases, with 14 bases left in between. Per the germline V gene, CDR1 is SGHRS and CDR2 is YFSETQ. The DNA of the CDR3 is TGCGCCAGCAGCTTGGTTAACCCCGAGAGGACTGAAGCTTTCTTT. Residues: CASSLVNPERTEAFF.

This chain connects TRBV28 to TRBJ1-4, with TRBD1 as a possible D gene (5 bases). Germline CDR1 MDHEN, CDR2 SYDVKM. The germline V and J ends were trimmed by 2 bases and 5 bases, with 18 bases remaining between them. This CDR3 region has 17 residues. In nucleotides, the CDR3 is TGTGCCAGCAGTTTAAATCTGTTTGGGGCGAGAAATGAAAAACTGTTTTTT. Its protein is CASSLNLFGARNEKLFF.

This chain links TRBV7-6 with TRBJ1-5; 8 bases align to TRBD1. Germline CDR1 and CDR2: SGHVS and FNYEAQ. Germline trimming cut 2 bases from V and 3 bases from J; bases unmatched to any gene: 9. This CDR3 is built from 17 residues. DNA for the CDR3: TGTGCCAGCAGCTTATCTATACCGGGACAGGTCAATCAGCCCCAGCATTTT. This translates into CASSLSIPGQVNQPQHF.

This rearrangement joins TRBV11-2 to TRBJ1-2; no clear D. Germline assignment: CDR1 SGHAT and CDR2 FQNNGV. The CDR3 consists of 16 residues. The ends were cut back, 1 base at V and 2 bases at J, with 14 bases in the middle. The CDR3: CASSLGADLRNYGYTF. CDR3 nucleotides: TGTGCCAGCAGCTTAGGGGCCGACCTCCGGAACTATGGCTACACCTTC. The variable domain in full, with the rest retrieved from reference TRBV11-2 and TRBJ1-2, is EAGVAQSPRYKIIEKRQSVAFWCNPISGHATLYWYQQILGQGPKLLIQFQNNGVVDDSQLPKDRFSAERLKGVDSTLKIQPAKLEDSAVYLCASSLGADLRNYGYTFGSGTRLTVV.

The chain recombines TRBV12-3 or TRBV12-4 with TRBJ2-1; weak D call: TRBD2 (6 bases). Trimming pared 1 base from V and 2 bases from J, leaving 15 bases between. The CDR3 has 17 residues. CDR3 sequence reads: CASSLDLQEGTYNEQFF. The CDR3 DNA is TGTGCCAGCAGTTTAGACCTCCAGGAGGGGACCTACAATGAGCAGTTCTTC.

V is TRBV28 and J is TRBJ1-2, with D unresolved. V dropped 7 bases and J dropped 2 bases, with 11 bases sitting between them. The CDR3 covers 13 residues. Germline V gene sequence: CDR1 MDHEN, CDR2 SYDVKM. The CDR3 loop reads CASNRPGNYGYTF. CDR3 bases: TGTGCCAGCAATAGACCGGGGAACTATGGCTACACCTTC.

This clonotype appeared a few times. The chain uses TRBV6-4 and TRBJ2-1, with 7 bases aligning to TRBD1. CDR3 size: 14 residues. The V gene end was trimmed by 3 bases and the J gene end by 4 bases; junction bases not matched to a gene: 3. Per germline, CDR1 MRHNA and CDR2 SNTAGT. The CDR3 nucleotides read TGTGCCAGCAGTGAACAGGGGCCGTACAATGAGCAGTTCTTC. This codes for CASSEQGPYNEQFF.

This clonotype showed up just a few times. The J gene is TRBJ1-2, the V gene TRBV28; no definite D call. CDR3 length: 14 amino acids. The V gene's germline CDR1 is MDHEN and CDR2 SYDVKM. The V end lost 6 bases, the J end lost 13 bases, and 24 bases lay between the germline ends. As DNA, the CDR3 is TGTGCCAGCAGCATGTTGGCGGCAGGCGGCGGGGTCACCTTC. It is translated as CASSMLAAGGGVTF.

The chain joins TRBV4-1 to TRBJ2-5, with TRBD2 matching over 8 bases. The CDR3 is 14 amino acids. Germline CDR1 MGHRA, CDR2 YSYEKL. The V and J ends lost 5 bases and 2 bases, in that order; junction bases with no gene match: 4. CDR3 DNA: TGCGCCAGCAGCTCCGGGAGGGGGCAAGAGACCCAGTACTTC. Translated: CASSSGRGQETQYF.